Listed here is a single TCR beta chain. Under the authors' procedure: Quantification of nucleated cells was approximated via reference gene primer amplification. The method was immunoSEQ multiplex PCR; TCRdb's version includes in-frame clones alone and lacks a portion of them. V and J calls plus clone size are reproduced from that table; the DNA served to infer D and trimming. The table includes 300,000 or so clones, more than 75% detected once. This sample was taken from a study of blood T cell repertoires in COVID-19. As for the study in general: Both acute and convalescent COVID-19 samples were obtained from the United States, Italy and Spain.

This CDR3 spans 13 amino acids. The germline V gene has CDR1 MNHNS and CDR2 SASEGT. Trimming removed 5 bases from V and 5 bases from J, with 10 bases in between. The source is a woman between 50 and 59 years old who had recovered from COVID-19. The V and J genes are TRBV6-1 and TRBJ1-5; tentative D call: TRBD1 (5 bases). Input material: peripheral blood. CDR3 coding DNA: TGTGCCAGCAGTTGGGGCGATGATCAGCCCCAGCATTTT. Its translation: CASSWGDDQPQHF.